Below, 21 T cell receptor beta chains from the same sample are listed, as sequenced in a study of shared clonotypes between healthy human individuals. Naive-designated CD8 cells lacked CD45RO, were positively enriched for CCR7, and omitted terminally differentiated effector memory CD45RA+ cells. TCRdb's copy holds only in-frame clones and misses some; the assay was immunoSEQ multiplex PCR. The sample carries about 800,000 clones, roughly 96% recorded once. Source material: naive CD8+ T cells sorted from blood. These receptors came from a man aged 30 to 39 in good health.

V is TRBV7-9 and J is TRBJ2-7; D is uncertain. Germline assignment: CDR1 SEHNR and CDR2 FQNEAQ (reference sequence). V was pared by 5 bases and J by 4 bases, with 9 bases between. CDR3 size: 12 residues. CDR3 nucleotide sequence: TGTGCCAGCAGCGGTAATCCTTACGAGCAGTACTTC. This translates into CASSGNPYEQYF.

The CDR3: CASSRAFEKLFF. The CDR3 DNA reads as TGTGCCAGCAGTCGTGCGTTTGAAAAACTGTTTTTT. The chain employs TRBV28 and TRBJ1-4; no firm D call. This CDR3 contains 12 residues. Deletions cut 5 bases from V and 7 bases from J, with 8 bases between. The V gene's germline CDR1 is MDHEN and CDR2 SYDVKM.

The chain recombines TRBV7-9 with TRBJ2-1, with TRBD2 matching over 13 bases. The CDR3 has 16 amino acids. V lost 3 bases, J lost 7 bases, and 6 bases stayed unmatched. From germline, CDR1 is SEHNR and CDR2 FQNEAQ (reference sequence). CDR3 DNA: TGTGCCAGCAGCTTGGGACTAGCGGGAAAGGGGAATGAGCAGTTCTTC. Its translation: CASSLGLAGKGNEQFF.

This chain uses TRBV7-9 with TRBJ1-1, with 9 nucleotides matching TRBD1. Trimming took 5 bases from V and 0 from J; bases not matched to a gene: 4. Germline V lookup: CDR1 SEHNR, CDR2 FQNEAQ (reference sequence). CDR3 length: 15 amino acids. The CDR3 loop reads CASSGGQGMNTEAFF. CDR3 nucleotides: TGTGCCAGCAGCGGAGGACAGGGGATGAACACTGAAGCTTTCTTT. Filled out from reference TRBV7-9 and TRBJ1-1, the complete variable domain reads DTGVSQNPRHKITKRGQNVTFRCDPISEHNRLYWYRQTLGQGPEFLTYFQNEAQLEKSRLLSDRFSAERPKGSFSTLEIQRTEQGDSAMYLCASSGGQGMNTEAFFGQGTRLTVV.

The chain uses TRBV2 and TRBJ2-5; D gene ambiguous. Germline lookup yields CDR1 SNHLY and CDR2 FYNNEI. V lost 1 base and J 9 bases, leaving 12 bases between the germline ends. The CDR3 covers 13 residues. The CDR3 bases are TGTGCCAGCAGTGAAGGGGGTGCTTGGGCCCAGTACTTC. Its translation is CASSEGGAWAQYF.

The chain employs TRBV7-9 and TRBJ1-5, with a weak D call TRBD1 (5 bases). This CDR3 contains 14 residues. Per the germline V gene, CDR1 is SEHNR and CDR2 is FQNEAQ (reference sequence). The V gene lost 1 base and the J gene lost 7 bases, with 11 bases spanning the gap. CDR3 amino acids: CASSLDFGDQPQHF. For the CDR3, the DNA is TGTGCCAGCAGCTTAGATTTTGGGGACCAGCCCCAGCATTTT.

The chain combines TRBV9 with TRBJ2-3; TRBD2 aligns across 10 bases. V shed 3 bases, J shed 2 bases, and the junction held 9 bases outside the gene matches. Germline V CDR1 and CDR2: SGDLS, YYNGEE. CDR3 size: 17 residues. CDR3 protein: CASSGPRTSGFTDTQYF. The CDR3 DNA follows: TGTGCCAGCAGCGGACCCCGGACTAGCGGCTTCACAGATACGCAGTATTTT.

The chain uses TRBV7-2 and TRBJ1-1, with D possibly TRBD1 on 6 matching bases. The CDR3 spans 16 residues. The V gene lost 5 bases and the J gene lost 0 bases, with 16 bases spanning the gap. Per germline, CDR1 SGHTA and CDR2 FQGNSA. CDR3 region: CASSPGGGVMNTEAFF. CDR3 nucleotide sequence: TGTGCCAGCAGCCCGGGCGGGGGCGTCATGAACACTGAAGCTTTCTTT. Supplemented by reference TRBV7-2 and TRBJ1-1, the full variable domain reads GAGVSQSPSNKVTEKGKDVELRCDPISGHTALYWYRQSLGQGLEFLIYFQGNSAPDKSGLPSDRFSAERTGGSVSTLTIQRTQQEDSAVYLCASSPGGGVMNTEAFFGQGTRLTVV.

This chain links TRBV5-4 with TRBJ2-2; D gene uncertain. Germline CDR1 is SGHNT and CDR2 is YYREEE (reference sequence). This CDR3 is 15 amino acids long. Trimming took off 0 bases at V and 5 bases at J, with 11 bases between the two ends. This chain's CDR3 is CASSLGGFGTGELFF. CDR3 DNA sequence: TGTGCCAGCAGCTTGGGCGGTTTTGGGACCGGGGAGCTGTTTTTT.

This clone was recorded once. The rearrangement joins TRBV2 to TRBJ1-2, with no clear D. The CDR3 consists of 12 residues. With 7 bases removed from V and 0 bases from J, the gap between germline ends came to 6 bases. Per the germline V gene, CDR1 is SNHLY and CDR2 is FYNNEI. CDR3: CASKQTNYGYTF. The CDR3 DNA is TGTGCCAGCAAACAAACTAACTATGGCTACACCTTC.

Here the CDR3 DNA reads TGTGCCAGCAGCGGACCCAACCTGGAGACTAGCGGGAGGCCCATCGGGACAGATACGCAGTATTTT. Its translation: CASSGPNLETSGRPIGTDTQYF. The chain links TRBV9 to TRBJ2-3, with TRBD2 matching 13 bases. Germline values: CDR1 SGDLS, CDR2 YYNGEE. The J segment lost 3 bases and the V segment lost 3 bases, leaving 22 bases of the junction unmatched. This CDR3 contains 22 residues.

This clone was picked up one time. In DNA form, the CDR3 reads TGCGCCAGCAGCCAAGATGGGAGGGCTAGCTCCTACGAGCAGTACTTC. Protein sequence: CASSQDGRASSYEQYF. V gene TRBV4-1 combines with J gene TRBJ2-7, with 7 bases fitting TRBD2. Germline CDR1 and CDR2: MGHRA and YSYEKL. Trimming took 0 bases from V and 0 from J; bases not matched to a gene: 5. The CDR3 consists of 16 residues.

V is TRBV5-4 and J is TRBJ2-1; 9 nucleotides agree with TRBD2. The germline V gene encodes CDR1 SGHNT and CDR2 YYREEE (reference sequence). This CDR3 has 15 amino acids. Trimming took 4 bases from V and 7 from J; bases not matched to a gene: 9. The CDR3 here is CASSGTSQGWNEQFF. The CDR3 DNA reads TGTGCCAGCAGCGGGACTAGCCAAGGGTGGAATGAGCAGTTCTTC.

The V call is TRBV7-9, the J call TRBJ1-1; possible D gene TRBD1, 5 bases. Trimming pared 1 base from V and 5 bases from J, leaving 20 bases between. The CDR3 has 17 residues. Germline-derived CDR1 and CDR2 are SEHNR and FQNEAQ (reference sequence). CDR3 coding DNA: TGTGCCAGCAGCTTAGTAGGGGTACGCCGGGCTGAGACTGAAGCTTTCTTT. This gives the protein CASSLVGVRRAETEAFF.

The chain uses TRBV29-1 and TRBJ2-1; 9 nucleotides match TRBD1. The CDR3 has 15 residues. J gave up 7 bases and V 0 bases, and 7 bases lay outside the gene matches. CDR1 is SQVTM, CDR2 ANQGSEA, per germline. CDR3 sequence reads: CSVEESRDRDNEQFF. The DNA of the CDR3 is TGCAGCGTTGAAGAGTCTCGGGACAGGGATAATGAGCAGTTCTTC.

V and J are TRBV7-2 and TRBJ2-1; weak D call: TRBD1 (5 bases). The CDR3 has 15 residues. Germline lookup yields CDR1 SGHTA and CDR2 FQGNSA. V was trimmed by 2 bases and J by 8 bases, leaving 16 bases between them. CDR3 nucleotide sequence: TGTGCCAGCAGCTTATGGCGTCAGGGCGACCATGAGCAGTTCTTC. Its translation: CASSLWRQGDHEQFF.

The chain uses TRBV19 and TRBJ2-1; no clear D gene. CDR1 and CDR2 (germline): LNHDA, SQIVND (reference sequence). The V end lost 3 bases, the J end lost 6 bases, and 9 bases lay between the germline ends. The CDR3 extends over 13 amino acids. The CDR3 DNA follows: TGTGCCAGTAGTATTTCAGTAATCAATGAGCAGTTCTTC. It translates to CASSISVINEQFF.

This sequence joins TRBV6-5 and TRBJ2-2; 9 bases match TRBD1. Trimming cost V 5 bases and J 3 bases; bases outside gene matches: 4. CDR3 size: 15 residues. Germline V lookup: CDR1 MNHEY, CDR2 SVGAGI. In DNA form, the CDR3 reads TGTGCCAGCAGTCACAGGGGGCAGGACACCGGGGAGCTGTTTTTT. Its protein product is CASSHRGQDTGELFF.

The V call is TRBV15, the J call TRBJ2-7, with D maybe TRBD2 (6 bases). In germline, CDR1 is LNHNV, CDR2 YYDKDF (reference sequence). Trimming took off 6 bases at V and 1 base at J, with 13 bases between the two ends. CDR3 length: 14 residues. The CDR3, as DNA: TGTGCCACCAGACTTCTAGCGTCGTCCTACGAGCAGTACTTC. As protein: CATRLLASSYEQYF.

To note about this clone: The same CDR3 is also encoded by other DNA sequences in this sample. CDR3 sequence: CASSGSSYEQYF. The CDR3 DNA is TGTGCCAGCAGCGGGAGCTCCTACGAGCAGTACTTC. The V call is TRBV7-9, the J call TRBJ2-7; perhaps TRBD2 as D (5 bases). V shed 5 bases and J shed 0 bases, with 5 bases lying between them. The CDR3 sequence is 12 residues long. From germline, CDR1 is SEHNR and CDR2 FQNEAQ (reference sequence).

V gene TRBV6-1 combines with J gene TRBJ2-7, with a possible D match to TRBD2 (6 bases). V lost 6 bases and J 3 bases, leaving 15 bases between the germline ends. Germline-derived CDR1 and CDR2 are MNHNS and SASEGT. The CDR3 totals 14 residues. The DNA for the CDR3 is TGTGCCAGCAGGCCGGGAGAAAGAGGCTACGAGCAGTACTTC. It translates to CASRPGERGYEQYF.